This TCR beta chain emerged from a study of blood T cell repertoires in COVID-19. Study at large: Both acute and convalescent COVID-19 samples were obtained from the United States, Italy and Spain.

The V segment lost 3 bases and the J segment 5 bases; nucleotides outside the gene matches: 2. CDR1 and CDR2 from the germline V gene are SGHNT and YYREEE (reference sequence). The CDR3 totals 15 residues. Libraries were prepared by immunoSEQ multiplex PCR; TCRdb keeps only in-frame clonotypes and omits some of them. The sample yields some 83,000 clones, around 84% seen once. This clone was counted a few times. The sequence came from a man aged 45-60 years with acute or convalescent COVID-19. This chain connects TRBV5-4 to TRBJ2-1; 13 nucleotides agree with TRBD2. Sequences were obtained from peripheral blood. The CDR3 loop reads CASSSGLAGDNEQFF. DNA of the CDR3: TGTGCCAGCAGCTCAGGACTAGCGGGAGACAATGAGCAGTTCTTC.